These 15 T cell receptor beta chains came from one sample sequenced in a study of blood T cell repertoires in COVID-19. Profiled with immunoSEQ multiplex PCR; TCRdb holds only in-frame clones, not every one. The data contain under 150,000 clones, 85% of them singletons. Sequenced sample: peripheral blood. These receptors originate from a human donor in a cohort sampled during active COVID-19.

This clone showed up just a few times. The chain is built from TRBV7-3 and TRBJ1-6; no clear D gene. This CDR3 region has 15 residues. Germline assignment: CDR1 SGHTA and CDR2 FQGTGA. V dropped 5 bases and J dropped 6 bases, with 14 bases sitting between them. The CDR3 reads CASSQNTGFNSPLHF. In nucleotides, the CDR3 is TGTGCCAGCAGCCAAAATACCGGGTTTAATTCACCCCTCCACTTT.

The genes are TRBV19 and TRBJ1-1, with 7 positions matching TRBD1. V trimming: 5 bases; J trimming: 0 bases; junction bases outside the gene matches: 6. Germline V CDR1 and CDR2: LNHDA, SQIVND (reference sequence). This CDR3 contains 15 residues. The CDR3 nucleotides are TGTGCCAGTAGTCTCTTGGACAGGATGAACACTGAAGCTTTCTTT. Translated, it gives CASSLLDRMNTEAFF.

The table lists this clone with a few counts. The V gene is TRBV30, the J gene TRBJ1-1; a possible D gene is TRBD1 (6 bases). V lost 3 bases and J 5 bases, leaving 13 bases between the germline ends. CDR1 and CDR2 (germline): GTSNPN, SVGIG (reference sequence). The CDR3 is 13 amino acids. Here the CDR3 reads CAWRNTDRTEAFF. Written as DNA, the CDR3 is TGTGCCTGGAGGAACACCGACAGGACTGAAGCTTTCTTT. Full variable domain (missing parts from reference TRBV30 and TRBJ1-1): SQTIHQWPATLVQPVGSPLSLECTVEGTSNPNLYWYRQAAGRGLQLLFYSVGIGQISSEVPQNLSASRPQDRQFILSSKKLLLSDSGFYLCAWRNTDRTEAFFGQGTRLTVV.

The V and J genes are TRBV15 and TRBJ2-7, with D maybe TRBD1 (6 bases). Trimming removed 0 bases from V and 2 bases from J, with 8 bases in between. The CDR3 contains 14 residues. Germline V lookup: CDR1 LNHNV, CDR2 YYDKDF (reference sequence). The CDR3 sequence: CATSRDRTAYEQYF. The CDR3 nucleotides read TGTGCCACCAGCAGAGATAGGACAGCCTACGAGCAGTACTTC.

This chain connects TRBV5-1 to TRBJ1-5; D is perhaps TRBD1 (6 bases). The germline V gene encodes CDR1 SGHRS and CDR2 YFSETQ. The CDR3 is made up of 13 amino acids. Trimming took off 5 bases at V and 6 bases at J, with 12 bases between the two ends. The CDR3 spells CASSQGFGQPQHF. DNA for the CDR3: TGCGCCAGCAGTCAGGGGTTCGGTCAGCCCCAGCATTTT.

The chain is built from TRBV15 and TRBJ2-7, with D possibly TRBD2 on 6 matching bases. The CDR3 is made up of 13 amino acids. The germline V and J ends were trimmed by 5 bases and 4 bases, with 12 bases remaining between them. Germline loops: CDR1 LNHNV, CDR2 YYDKDF (reference sequence). Here the CDR3 DNA reads TGTGCCACCAGCCCTATGGCGGGGTACGAGCAGTACTTC. Translating gives CATSPMAGYEQYF.

The chain couples TRBV7-6 to TRBJ2-1; 10 bases are a match to TRBD2. J was trimmed by 7 bases and V by 2 bases; bases with no gene match: 5. CDR3 length: 15 residues. Germline V gene data show CDR1 as SGHVS and CDR2 as FNYEAQ. The CDR3 region is CASSLTSGIRNEQFF. As DNA, the CDR3 is TGTGCCAGCAGCTTAACTAGCGGGATCAGGAATGAGCAGTTCTTC.

The count of this clone is one. V is TRBV18 and J is TRBJ1-1; 7 nucleotides match TRBD1. The trim removed 5 bases at V and 11 bases at J, leaving 8 bases unmatched. The CDR3 has 12 residues. Germline-derived CDR1 and CDR2 are KGHSH and LQKENI. CDR3 DNA: TGTGCCAGCTCAACTCCGGCCAGGGGGGCTTTCTTT. This translates into CASSTPARGAFF.

This clone came up once. V gene TRBV5-6 combines with J gene TRBJ1-4; no firm D call. The length of the CDR3 is 13 residues. V was cut by 0 bases and J by 6 bases, with 6 bases left in between. Germline V gene sequence: CDR1 SGHDT, CDR2 YYEEEE. The CDR3 sequence is CASSLASHEKLFF. CDR3 DNA sequence: TGTGCCAGCAGCTTGGCGAGCCATGAAAAACTGTTTTTT. Full variable domain (outside the CDR3, taken from reference TRBV5-6 and TRBJ1-4): DAGVTQSPTHLIKTRGQQVTLRCSPKSGHDTVSWYQQALGQGPQFIFQYYEEEERQRGNFPDRFSGHQFPNYSSELNVNALLLGDSALYLCASSLASHEKLFFGSGTQLSVL.

The chain couples TRBV18 to TRBJ2-3; D is ambiguous. The CDR3 length is 14 residues. Trimming shortened V by 1 base and J by 4 bases, and 9 bases separated the two germline ends. Germline CDR1 KGHSH, CDR2 LQKENI. The CDR3, as DNA: TGTGCCAGCTCACCACGAGAATACCCAGATACGCAGTATTTT. It is translated as CASSPREYPDTQYF.

The V and J genes are TRBV27 and TRBJ2-7, with unresolved D. This CDR3 is built from 14 residues. V gave up 1 base and J gave up 3 bases, with 10 bases separating them. Germline loops: CDR1 MNHEY, CDR2 SMNVEV (reference sequence). The DNA of the CDR3 is TGTGCCAGCAGTTTATTAGCCCTTATCTACGAGCAGTACTTC. Its translation is CASSLLALIYEQYF.

The chain is built from TRBV28 and TRBJ1-5; weak D call: TRBD1 (5 bases). This CDR3 contains 14 residues. Germline V gene sequence: CDR1 MDHEN, CDR2 SYDVKM. V lost 6 bases, J lost 0 bases, and 9 bases lay in between. As DNA, the CDR3 is TGTGCCAGCAGGGGGGGAGGTAGCAATCAGCCCCAGCATTTT. This gives the protein CASRGGGSNQPQHF.

This rearrangement joins TRBV7-6 to TRBJ2-3; the D gene is possibly TRBD2 (6 bases). V gave up 6 bases and J gave up 6 bases, with 19 bases separating them. Germline assignment: CDR1 SGHVS and CDR2 FNYEAQ. The CDR3 has 15 residues. Here the CDR3 reads CASSPRRTIVDTQYF. In DNA, the CDR3 is TGTGCCAGCAGTCCGAGGCGGACTATTGTGGATACGCAGTATTTT. Full variable domain (remainder filled in from reference TRBV7-6 and TRBJ2-3): GAGVSQSPRYKVTKRGQDVALRCDPISGHVSLYWYRQALGQGPEFLTYFNYEAQQDKSGLPNDRFSAERPEGSISTLTIQRTEQRDSAMYRCASSPRRTIVDTQYFGPGTRLTVL.

This rearrangement joins TRBV5-6 to TRBJ2-2, with D maybe TRBD2 (7 bases). With 4 bases removed from V and 13 bases from J, the gap between germline ends came to 20 bases. This CDR3 contains 14 residues. Germline V gives CDR1 SGHDT, CDR2 YYEEEE. CDR3 amino acids: CASSPRGGDRGLFF. The CDR3 coding sequence is TGTGCCAGCAGCCCCAGAGGGGGGGATAGGGGGCTGTTTTTT.

V is TRBV5-6 and J is TRBJ1-2; weak D call: TRBD1 (5 bases). Trimming removed 4 bases from V and 7 bases from J, with 20 bases in between. CDR1 and CDR2 from the germline V gene are SGHDT and YYEEEE. This CDR3 has 15 residues. The DNA for the CDR3 is TGTGCCAGCAGCCCCTCGGGACCCTGGGGAGGTGGCTACACCTTC. Its translation: CASSPSGPWGGGYTF.